What follows are 6 T cell receptor beta chains derived from one specimen sequenced in a study of a mutant IDH1 vaccine in newly diagnosed glioma. TCRdb keeps only in-frame clones here, not all; method: immunoSEQ multiplex PCR. The table has tens of thousands of clones, about 80% seen once. These receptors are not linked to any known antigen. Noted time point: week 47, end of study. Each dose delivered 300 ug of mutant IDH1 20-mer peptide subcutaneously with imiquimod. Sequencing was performed on PBMCs, taken from a glioma patient whose treatment included an IDH1 peptide vaccine. Every receptor here comes from a man younger than 40 with glioma.

The rearrangement joins TRBV19 to TRBJ2-2; no firm D call. V was pared by 4 bases and J by 1 base, with 7 bases between. Germline loops: CDR1 LNHDA, CDR2 SQIVND (reference sequence). The CDR3 has 14 amino acids. As DNA, the CDR3 is TGTGCCAGTAGTAGCCTAGTGAACACCGGGGAGCTGTTTTTT. This translates into CASSSLVNTGELFF.

The chain employs TRBV5-1 and TRBJ1-5, with D tentatively TRBD1 (6 bases). Germline V gene lookup returns CDR1 SGHRS and CDR2 YFSETQ. Trimming removed 4 bases from V and 3 bases from J, with 14 bases in between. The CDR3 contains 15 residues. The DNA of the CDR3 is TGCGCCAGCAGCGTTACAGGGCTTCCCAATCAGCCCCAGCATTTT. Translation gives CASSVTGLPNQPQHF.

The chain couples TRBV11-2 to TRBJ1-1; D remains ambiguous. Between the trimmed V and J ends, which lost 6 bases and 0 bases, there was a span of 8 bases. The CDR3 loop spans 13 amino acids. Germline V CDR1 and CDR2: SGHAT, FQNNGV. For the CDR3, the DNA is TGTGCCAGCAGTCCGTTGCTGAACACTGAAGCTTTCTTT. Protein product: CASSPLLNTEAFF.

This sequence joins TRBV30 and TRBJ1-4; a possible D gene is TRBD1 (5 bases). V shed 5 bases and J shed 0 bases, with 16 bases lying between them. The CDR3 has 16 amino acids. Per the germline V gene, CDR1 is GTSNPN and CDR2 is SVGIG (reference sequence). The CDR3, as DNA: TGTGCCTGGGGCTATGGGACGACAGCAACTAATGAAAAACTGTTTTTT. It encodes CAWGYGTTATNEKLFF.

The rearrangement links TRBV21-1 to TRBJ1-5. TRBV21-1 is deemed a pseudogene. The CDR3 length is 14 residues. The CDR3 is CDPRGEESNQPQHF. The CDR3 region has the DNA TGTGACCCGAGGGGGGAAGAAAGCAATCAGCCCCAGCATTTT.

The chain uses TRBV9 and TRBJ2-3; tentatively, D is TRBD1 (5 bases). With 4 bases removed from V and 2 bases from J, the gap between germline ends came to 11 bases. In germline, CDR1 is SGDLS, CDR2 YYNGEE. This CDR3 comprises 14 residues. CDR3 region: CASSPLDITDTQYF. The CDR3 DNA follows: TGTGCCAGCAGCCCGCTGGACATCACAGATACGCAGTATTTT. Based on the CDR3 plus reference TRBV9 and TRBJ2-3, the full variable domain is DSGVTQTPKHLITATGQRVTLRCSPRSGDLSVYWYQQSLDQGLQFLIQYYNGEERAKGNILERFSAQQFPDLHSELNLSSLELGDSALYFCASSPLDITDTQYFGPGTRLTVL.